This TCR beta chain was profiled in a study of CDR3 diversity in severe acne. Each CDR3 protein is one row after TCRdb ran MiXCR on the PCR reads. The sample yields roughly 100,000 distinct CDR3 sequences, under 60% seen once. Trimming took 4 bases from V and 2 from J, leaving 9 bases between them. Germline V CDR1 and CDR2: SQVTM, ANQGSEA. This CDR3 contains 13 residues. This TCR derives from a male donor with acne. Material: blood. This sequence joins TRBV29-1 and TRBJ1-5, with D possibly being TRBD1 (5 bases). DNA for the CDR3: TGCAGCGTTGCAGGGAGTGGCAATCAGCCCCAGCATTTT. It is translated as CSVAGSGNQPQHF.